Sequencing of this TCR beta chain was carried out in a study of metastatic and nonmetastatic thyroid tumors. Study summary: Patients with malignant and benign thyroid disease provided blood and tumor or nodule tissue, whose repertoires were compared.

Every patient underwent thyroid surgery untreated. This clone has ten or more counts. Its specificity is not known. General study findings and limits: It was reported that TCR beta diversity was significantly higher in malignant thyroid tumors than benign nodules, in blood and tumor.

In the study's own analysis: To classify distant metastasis in papillary thyroid cancer, a model was built from CDR3 differences across clinicopathological groups. TCRdb called clones again from the PCR reads with MiXCR. These V and J calls derive from TCRdb rather than the authors' analysis. The sample shows thousands of clones, roughly 15% of them seen only once. Germline CDR1 reads KGHSH; CDR2 reads LQKENI. CDR3 length: 12 amino acids. V was pared by 3 bases and J by 7 bases, with 10 bases between. Material for sequencing was tumor tissue. This chain links TRBV18 with TRBJ2-7; D is uncertain. The source of this sequence is a male donor with papillary thyroid cancer or a benign thyroid nodule (not recorded which). Some clones in this sample may be carry-over from other donors' samples. This chain's CDR3 is CASSPDSREQYF. As DNA, the CDR3 is TGTGCCAGCTCACCCGACTCCCGGGAGCAGTACTTC. The full variable domain, with the rest looked up from reference TRBV18 and TRBJ2-7, is NAGVMQNPRHLVRRRGQEARLRCSPMKGHSHVYWYRQLPEEGLKFMVYLQKENIIDESGMPKERFSAEFPKEGPSILRIQQVVRGDSAAYFCASSPDSREQYFGPGTRLTVT.